The 32 T cell receptor beta chains presented below share a single source sample, sequenced in a study of blood T cell repertoires in COVID-19. The protocol was immunoSEQ multiplex PCR, while the TCRdb copy is restricted to in-frame clones and leaves out a portion. The sample has approximately 130,000 clones, around nine tenths seen once; the top ten hold about 7.3%. The sequencing sample was made of peripheral blood. The receptors here all came from a man aged 45 to 65 with acute or convalescent COVID-19.

CDR3 coding DNA: TGTGCCAGCAGCACCCTCCGGGACACAGAGCAGTACTTC. Its translation is CASSTLRDTEQYF. The chain combines TRBV9 with TRBJ2-7; possible D gene TRBD1, 6 bases. The V gene lost 4 bases and the J gene lost 7 bases, with 15 bases spanning the gap. Germline lookup yields CDR1 SGDLS and CDR2 YYNGEE. This CDR3 is 13 amino acids long. The full variable domain, its missing parts supplied by reference TRBV9 and TRBJ2-7, is DSGVTQTPKHLITATGQRVTLRCSPRSGDLSVYWYQQSLDQGLQFLIQYYNGEERAKGNILERFSAQQFPDLHSELNLSSLELGDSALYFCASSTLRDTEQYFGPGTRLTVT.

This clone appeared a single time. This chain uses TRBV10-2 with TRBJ2-3; 12 nucleotides match TRBD2. The V gene end was trimmed by 5 bases and the J gene end by 2 bases; junction bases not matched to a gene: 8. Germline-derived CDR1 and CDR2 are WSHSY and SAAADI. The CDR3 extends over 17 amino acids. CDR3 residues: CASSSRTSGAVTDTQYF. CDR3 bases: TGCGCCAGCAGTTCCCGGACTAGCGGGGCCGTCACAGATACGCAGTATTTT.

V is TRBV7-2 and J is TRBJ2-7; D unclear. Trimming removed 1 base from V and 5 bases from J, with 9 bases in between. The V gene's germline CDR1 is SGHTA and CDR2 FQGNSA. The CDR3 runs to 13 residues. The CDR3 sequence: CASSLVPPNEQYF. The DNA for the CDR3 is TGTGCCAGCAGCTTAGTTCCCCCTAACGAGCAGTACTTC.

The chain is built from TRBV9 and TRBJ1-2, with a possible D match to TRBD1 (5 bases). CDR3 size: 17 residues. The germline CDR1 and CDR2 sequences are SGDLS and YYNGEE. The V end lost 2 bases, the J end lost 5 bases, and 22 bases lay between the germline ends. This CDR3 is CASSVGLMRGAGYGYTF. The DNA for the CDR3 is TGTGCCAGCAGCGTGGGACTGATGAGGGGCGCAGGATATGGCTACACCTTC.

The chain employs TRBV6-5 and TRBJ2-7; no clear D gene. Germline V gene data show CDR1 as MNHEY and CDR2 as SVGAGI. V dropped 2 bases and J dropped 0 bases, with 14 bases sitting between them. This CDR3 has 16 amino acids. The CDR3 spells CASSYIGRGLSYEQYF. CDR3 DNA: TGTGCCAGCAGTTACATAGGCAGAGGCCTCTCCTACGAGCAGTACTTC.

This clone was counted once. The chain has TRBV5-1 and TRBJ2-3, with TRBD1 matching 7 bases. Unmatched junction bases numbered 13, after V lost 4 bases and J lost 5 bases. The CDR3 length is 16 residues. Germline CDR1 is SGHRS and CDR2 is YFSETQ. In DNA, the CDR3 is TGCGCCAGCAGCCCACAGGGGCGGAGAGGGATAGATACGCAGTATTTT. Translation: CASSPQGRRGIDTQYF. The entire variable domain, with the rest obtained from reference TRBV5-1 and TRBJ2-3, is as follows: KAGVTQTPRYLIKTRGQQVTLSCSPISGHRSVSWYQQTPGQGLQFLFEYFSETQRNKGNFPGRFSGRQFSNSRSEMNVSTLELGDSALYLCASSPQGRRGIDTQYFGPGTRLTVL.

V and J are TRBV4-3 and TRBJ2-1; 12 nucleotides agree with TRBD2. Germline V gene sequence: CDR1 LGHNA, CDR2 YSLEER. J lost 7 bases, V lost 4 bases, and 8 bases had no gene match. CDR3 length equals 16 residues. The CDR3 DNA sequence: TGCGCCAGCAGCCGTCTAGCGGGGGGGACGGGGAATGAGCAGTTCTTC. Amino acid sequence: CASSRLAGGTGNEQFF.

The chain employs TRBV27 and TRBJ1-5, with D possibly being TRBD1 (6 bases). This CDR3 contains 14 residues. V was cut by 3 bases and J by 5 bases, with 11 bases left in between. Germline assignment: CDR1 MNHEY and CDR2 SMNVEV (reference sequence). The CDR3 nucleotides read TGTGCCAGCAGTTTTTTCAGGGGTCATCAGCCCCAGCATTTT. Translated: CASSFFRGHQPQHF.

This sequence joins TRBV28 and TRBJ2-3; 7 bases fit TRBD2. The V and J ends lost 6 bases and 3 bases, in that order; junction bases with no gene match: 12. CDR1 is MDHEN, CDR2 SYDVKM, per germline. This CDR3 contains 16 residues. The CDR3 coding sequence is TGTGCCAGCAGCCGACCTCCTAGGACTAGGACAGATACGCAGTATTTT. Encoded protein: CASSRPPRTRTDTQYF.

This sequence joins TRBV19 and TRBJ1-2; 7 bases line up with TRBD1. CDR3 length: 16 residues. Germline V gives CDR1 LNHDA, CDR2 SQIVND (reference sequence). Trimming cost V 10 bases and J 1 base; bases outside gene matches: 15. As DNA, the CDR3 is TGTGCCACCAGAGGGGGCCTGAGTCCCTTTAACTATGGCTACACCTTC. It translates to CATRGGLSPFNYGYTF.

The chain uses TRBV2 and TRBJ1-2, with 10 bases aligning to TRBD1. The CDR3 is made up of 15 amino acids. CDR1 and CDR2 from the germline V gene are SNHLY and FYNNEI. V lost 5 bases to trimming and J lost 4 bases; unmatched junction nucleotides: 7. Here the CDR3 reads CASSSDRGQVYGYTF. The CDR3 DNA follows: TGTGCCAGCAGTTCAGACAGGGGGCAAGTCTATGGCTACACCTTC.

This chain uses TRBV7-8 with TRBJ2-7, with D unclear. This CDR3 contains 14 residues. The germline gives CDR1 SGHVS, CDR2 FQNEAQ. The V and J ends lost 1 base and 2 bases respectively, with 9 bases between them. CDR3 amino acids: CASSLVHTTYEQYF. As DNA, the CDR3 is TGTGCCAGCAGCTTAGTTCACACTACCTACGAGCAGTACTTC.

The chain has TRBV6-2 or TRBV6-3 and TRBJ2-1, with TRBD1 matching 10 bases. V lost 2 bases and J lost 9; bases outside the gene matches: 10. Germline V gene sequence: CDR1 MNHEY, CDR2 SVGEGT. The CDR3 spans 16 residues. The CDR3 coding sequence is TGTGCCAGCAGTTACCCCGGGACAGGGGTATCAAGTGAGCAGTTCTTC. Amino acid sequence: CASSYPGTGVSSEQFF.

The chain links TRBV25-1 to TRBJ2-1, with D possibly being TRBD1 (5 bases). The length of the CDR3 is 13 residues. The germline CDR1 and CDR2 sequences are MGHDK and SYGVNS. The germline V and J ends were trimmed by 8 bases and 3 bases, with 11 bases remaining between them. CDR3 sequence: CASARGLYNEQFF. CDR3 coding DNA: TGTGCCAGCGCTAGGGGCCTCTACAATGAGCAGTTCTTC.

The rearrangement joins TRBV9 to TRBJ1-1; 9 nucleotides line up with TRBD1. The germline gives CDR1 SGDLS, CDR2 YYNGEE. The CDR3 runs to 14 residues. V lost 7 bases to trimming and J lost 3 bases; unmatched junction nucleotides: 7. The CDR3 is CASQQGATYTEAFF. CDR3 nucleotides: TGTGCCAGCCAACAGGGGGCGACTTACACTGAAGCTTTCTTT.

The chain couples TRBV7-6 to TRBJ2-3; 11 positions agree with TRBD2. Germline V gives CDR1 SGHVS, CDR2 FNYEAQ. The ends lost 5 bases at V and 4 bases at J; junction bases unmatched: 8. This CDR3 contains 16 residues. CDR3 in DNA: TGTGCCAGCAGCCCCTTAGCGGGAGGGAGTTCAGATACGCAGTATTTT. Amino acid sequence: CASSPLAGGSSDTQYF.

J is TRBJ1-1 and V is TRBV1. TRBV1 is shown as a pseudogene. The CDR3 has 13 amino acids. The CDR3 protein is CTSSQELNTEAFF. The CDR3 nucleotides are TGCACCAGCAGCCAAGAGTTAAACACTGAAGCTTTCTTT.

This rearrangement joins TRBV6-1 to TRBJ1-6, with D unresolved. V shed 2 bases and J shed 6 bases, with 26 bases lying between them. Germline CDR1 is MNHNS and CDR2 is SASEGT. This CDR3 has 20 residues. CDR3 sequence (DNA): TGTGCCAGCAGTGAAAACCCGGGAGTCGGGGTGCTTGGCGGTAATTCACCCCTCCACTTT. Protein: CASSENPGVGVLGGNSPLHF.

This clone was recorded only once. This rearrangement joins TRBV6-5 to TRBJ1-1; TRBD1 aligns across 7 bases. V lost 6 bases, J lost 4 bases, and 8 bases stayed unmatched. CDR3 size: 14 residues. The germline gives CDR1 MNHEY, CDR2 SVGAGI. The CDR3 DNA reads as TGTGCCAGCAGACAGGGGAGTGGGGTCACTGAAGCTTTCTTT. It specifies CASRQGSGVTEAFF.

This clone has a single count. The gene calls are TRBV5-4 and TRBJ2-5; TRBD1 aligns across 7 bases. Germline CDR1 SGHNT, CDR2 YYREEE (reference sequence). Trimming cost V 3 bases and J 5 bases; bases outside gene matches: 7. This CDR3 has 14 amino acids. The CDR3 protein is CASSSRQGGETQYF. DNA for the CDR3: TGTGCCAGCAGCTCCCGACAGGGTGGGGAGACCCAGTACTTC.

This clone has more than one count but fewer than ten. This sequence joins TRBV2 and TRBJ1-4, with a tentative D call TRBD1 (5 bases). The V end was cut by 4 bases, the J end by 5 bases, with 17 bases between. This CDR3 has 16 residues. CDR1 is SNHLY, CDR2 FYNNEI, per germline. The chain's CDR3 is CASSGGRVGRNEKLFF. CDR3 nucleotide sequence: TGTGCCAGCAGTGGAGGCAGGGTAGGTCGGAATGAAAAACTGTTTTTT. Full variable domain (outside the CDR3, taken from reference TRBV2 and TRBJ1-4): EPEVTQTPSHQVTQMGQEVILRCVPISNHLYFYWYRQILGQKVEFLVSFYNNEISEKSEIFDDQFSVERPDGSNFTLKIRSTKLEDSAMYFCASSGGRVGRNEKLFFGSGTQLSVL.

The V and J genes are TRBV10-1 and TRBJ2-5; D is ambiguous. The CDR3 contains 13 residues. Trimming cost V 1 base and J 7 bases, with 10 bases left between them. The germline CDR1 and CDR2 sequences are WNHNN and SYGVQD (reference sequence). As DNA, the CDR3 is TGCGCCAGCAGTGAGTTGCAACCGGGGACCCAGTACTTC. Its translation: CASSELQPGTQYF.

V and J are TRBV24-1 and TRBJ2-2; TRBD2 agrees at 7 bases. The CDR3 covers 13 residues. Germline CDR1 reads KGHDR; CDR2 reads SFDVKD. After removal of 8 bases from V and 5 bases from J, the junction contained 4 bases not matched to a gene. This CDR3 reads CATKGEGTGELFF. The CDR3 DNA is TGTGCCACCAAAGGGGAGGGGACCGGGGAGCTGTTTTTT.

The V call is TRBV5-1, the J call TRBJ2-3; D is possibly TRBD2 (7 bases). Trimming left V 4 bases short and J 3 bases short, with 12 bases between. The CDR3 extends over 14 amino acids. Germline assignment: CDR1 SGHRS and CDR2 YFSETQ. CDR3 loop: CASSQGGGTDTQYF. CDR3 in DNA: TGCGCCAGCAGCCAGGGAGGGGGGACAGATACGCAGTATTTT.

V and J are TRBV27 and TRBJ2-7; 10 nucleotides match TRBD1. CDR3 length: 14 amino acids. Trimming at V came to 7 bases and at J to 4 bases, leaving 7 bases not matched to a gene. Per germline, CDR1 MNHEY and CDR2 SMNVEV (reference sequence). This CDR3 is CASMSRDRGYEQYF. The CDR3 DNA reads as TGTGCCAGCATGTCCAGGGACAGGGGTTACGAGCAGTACTTC.

The J gene is TRBJ2-5, the V gene TRBV11-3; 9 positions match TRBD1. The V gene's germline CDR1 is SGHNT and CDR2 YENEEA. The junction had 14 bases not matched to a gene; V was cut back by 1 base and J by 5 bases. CDR3 size: 18 residues. The CDR3 DNA follows: TGTGCCAGCAGCTTAGCTCCACCGGGACAGGGTCCTTGGGAGACCCAGTACTTC. The encoded protein is CASSLAPPGQGPWETQYF. Drawing the rest from reference TRBV11-3 and TRBJ2-5, the complete variable domain is EAGVVQSPRYKIIEKKQPVAFWCNPISGHNTLYWYLQNLGQGPELLIRYENEEAVDDSQLPKDRFSAERLKGVDSTLKIQPAELGDSAVYLCASSLAPPGQGPWETQYFGPGTRLLVL.

The chain combines TRBV3-1 (or the pseudogene TRBV3-2) with TRBJ1-2; no definite D call. The CDR3 length is 14 residues. Trimming removed 4 bases at V and 0 bases at J, with 9 bases between. The germline V gene encodes CDR1 LGHDT and CDR2 YNNKEL (reference sequence). DNA of the CDR3: TGTGCCAGCAGCCGGCGGCAAGCTAACTATGGCTACACCTTC. This encodes CASSRRQANYGYTF.

The chain employs TRBV4-1 and TRBJ2-7; 9 bases match TRBD1. J lost 3 bases, V lost 1 base, and 13 bases had no gene match. Germline V gene sequence: CDR1 MGHRA, CDR2 YSYEKL. This CDR3 has 18 amino acids. Written as DNA, the CDR3 is TGCGCCAGCAGCCAAGTGGGAGGGACAGGGTCCACCCTCTACGAGCAGTACTTC. Its translation is CASSQVGGTGSTLYEQYF.

The chain is built from TRBV5-1 and TRBJ2-6; 9 nucleotides align to TRBD1. CDR1 SGHRS and CDR2 YFSETQ come from the germline V gene. V gave up 4 bases and J gave up 0 bases; unmatched junction bases: 23. CDR3 size: 23 residues. CDR3 DNA: TGCGCCAGCAGCGCCTCAAGTCCGGGACAGGGTTTCGTGGGAAGCTCTGGGGCCAACGTCCTGACTTTC. It encodes CASSASSPGQGFVGSSGANVLTF.

The sample holds a few counts of this clone. Here the CDR3 reads CASSYRTSPWSEQYF. The CDR3 DNA reads as TGTGCCAGCAGTTACCGGACTAGCCCCTGGTCCGAGCAGTACTTC. J is TRBJ2-7 and V is TRBV6-5; TRBD2 agrees at 8 bases. J lost 6 bases, V lost 2 bases, and 9 bases had no gene match. The CDR3 consists of 15 residues. CDR1 is MNHEY and CDR2 is SVGAGI in the germline V gene.

CDR3 region: CASSKRATDTQYF. The CDR3 DNA is TGTGCCAGCAGTAAGAGGGCCACAGATACGCAGTATTTT. This chain joins TRBV12-3 or TRBV12-4 and TRBJ2-3, with D perhaps TRBD2 (5 bases). V was trimmed by 5 bases and J by 2 bases, leaving 8 bases between them. The CDR3 contains 13 residues.

The chain couples TRBV6-5 to TRBJ2-1; D is uncertain. This CDR3 has 12 residues. Germline values: CDR1 MNHEY, CDR2 SVGAGI. Between the trimmed V and J ends, which lost 7 bases and 7 bases, there was a span of 11 bases. The CDR3 is CASNPTRNEQFF. In DNA form, the CDR3 reads TGTGCCAGCAACCCGACACGTAATGAGCAGTTCTTC.